The T cell receptor (beta chain) described here comes from a study of T cells in Graves' hyperthyroidism and ophthalmopathy. Study results and limitations: In the blood, most expanded thyroid clonotypes above 0.001 appeared as well. The model's output predicted ophthalmopathy at a median of approximately 6.5 months prior to onset.

From germline, CDR1 is SGHTA and CDR2 FQGTGA. Trimming shortened V by 5 bases and J by 3 bases, and 11 bases separated the two germline ends. This CDR3 has 13 amino acids. Aged 18 to 65, the patients had hyperthyroidism that was newly diagnosed and had lasted under 2 months. Authors of the study amplified TCR beta CDR3 regions from RNA transcripts. RT-PCR in the first round (using the HTBI primer set) targeted the TCR CDR3. MiXCR was run by TCRdb on the multiplex PCR reads, yielding one entry per CDR3 protein. This sample has 600,000 or so distinct CDR3 sequences, with 35% to 55% found just once. In the case of this clonotype: Its specificity is not known.

The sequence derives from a woman under 30 with Graves' hyperthyroidism. Specimen: peripheral blood or thyroid tissue (not recorded which). V and J are TRBV7-3 and TRBJ2-7, with D tentatively TRBD2 (6 bases). CDR3 sequence: CASSRRGNYEQYF. As DNA, the CDR3 is TGTGCCAGCAGCCGCCGGGGGAACTACGAGCAGTACTTC.